Listed here are 2 T cell receptor beta chains from one sample, sequenced in a study of T cells in women clearing cervical HPV infection. TCRdb keeps only in-frame clones here, not all; method: immunoSEQ multiplex PCR. In total, the table holds 20,000 or so clones. The sequenced material came from blood buffy coat. All receptors come from a woman between 18 and 70 years old with a cervical HPV16 infection that either progressed to CIN3+ or cleared (not recorded which).

Concerning this clone: The read halts 3 residues ahead of the CDR3 end, with the missing end drawn from the germline J gene. V is TRBV18 and J is TRBJ1-5, with D tentatively TRBD1 (6 bases). V lost 3 bases to trimming and J lost 5 bases, with 14 bases between them. CDR1 and CDR2 from the germline V gene are KGHSH and LQKENI. The CDR3 consists of 15 residues. The covered CDR3 bases are TGTGCCAGCTCACCGGAAGGGGGGGAACATCAGCCC. Translating it yields CASSPEGGEHQP. The full CDR3 sequence reads CASSPEGGEHQPQHF. Looking up the rest from reference TRBV18 and TRBJ1-5 gives the full variable domain: NAGVMQNPRHLVRRRGQEARLRCSPMKGHSHVYWYRQLPEEGLKFMVYLQKENIIDESGMPKERFSAEFPKEGPSILRIQQVVRGDSAAYFCASSPEGGEHQPQHFGDGTRLSIL.

With respect to this clone: The read finishes 3 residues shy of the CDR3 end, and the germline J gene is used to complete it. The genes are TRBV4-1 and TRBJ2-7; 9 bases match TRBD1. The germline V gene encodes CDR1 MGHRA and CDR2 YSYEKL. With 2 bases clipped from V and 4 bases from J, the junction kept 3 bases outside the gene matches. The CDR3 spans 14 residues. The sequenced CDR3 bases are TGCGCCAGCAGCCAACGACAGGGGGTTTACGAG. Amino acid sequence: CASSQRQGVYE. The complete CDR3 sequence is CASSQRQGVYEQYF.